Each of the 11 T cell receptor beta chains below was sequenced from the same sample in a study of blood T cell repertoires in COVID-19. Method: immunoSEQ multiplex PCR; TCRdb's copy keeps in-frame clones and lacks some. The sample contains under 150,000 clones, 88% of which appear only once. The sequenced sample consisted of peripheral blood. Every receptor here comes from a human donor in a cohort sampled during active COVID-19.

This chain joins TRBV5-1 and TRBJ1-1, with TRBD1 matching 9 bases. Germline loops: CDR1 SGHRS, CDR2 YFSETQ. J lost 4 bases, V lost 1 base, and 5 bases had no gene match. The CDR3 sequence is 15 residues long. This CDR3 is CASSLLGQGVTEAFF. CDR3 nucleotides: TGCGCCAGCAGCTTGTTGGGACAGGGAGTCACTGAAGCTTTCTTT. Full variable domain (outside the CDR3, taken from reference TRBV5-1 and TRBJ1-1): KAGVTQTPRYLIKTRGQQVTLSCSPISGHRSVSWYQQTPGQGLQFLFEYFSETQRNKGNFPGRFSGRQFSNSRSEMNVSTLELGDSALYLCASSLLGQGVTEAFFGQGTRLTVV.

The chain couples TRBV4-2 to TRBJ1-1; 9 positions agree with TRBD1. The CDR3 has 15 amino acids. Germline V gene lookup returns CDR1 LGHNA and CDR2 YNFKEQ. V dropped 1 base and J dropped 5; count of bases not matched to a gene: 5. The CDR3 protein is CASSQVGQGWTEAFF. The CDR3 DNA reads TGTGCCAGCAGCCAAGTGGGACAGGGATGGACTGAAGCTTTCTTT.

The chain is built from TRBV11-2 and TRBJ2-1; perhaps TRBD2 as D (5 bases). Germline CDR1 and CDR2: SGHAT and FQNNGV. The V end was cut by 0 bases, the J end by 9 bases, with 12 bases between. CDR3 length equals 14 residues. Written as DNA, the CDR3 is TGTGCCAGCAGCTTAGATGGGCGGGTCGGTGAGCAGTTCTTC. Translated: CASSLDGRVGEQFF. Using reference TRBV11-2 and TRBJ2-1 for the parts outside the CDR3, the full variable domain is EAGVAQSPRYKIIEKRQSVAFWCNPISGHATLYWYQQILGQGPKLLIQFQNNGVVDDSQLPKDRFSAERLKGVDSTLKIQPAKLEDSAVYLCASSLDGRVGEQFFGPGTRLTVL.

The rearrangement uses TRBV12-3 or TRBV12-4 and TRBJ2-7; TRBD1 matches at 7 bases. This CDR3 region has 13 residues. V shed 6 bases, J shed 2 bases, and the junction held 4 bases outside the gene matches. In nucleotides, the CDR3 is TGTGCCAGCAGCATTGACAGGGCCTACGAGCAGTACTTC. As protein: CASSIDRAYEQYF.

The gene calls are TRBV6-5 and TRBJ2-3; 9 bases match TRBD1. Per germline, CDR1 MNHEY and CDR2 SVGAGI. The V segment lost 5 bases and the J segment 7 bases; nucleotides outside the gene matches: 10. The CDR3 length is 15 residues. The CDR3 DNA sequence: TGTGCCAGCAGTCCGGACAGGGGATTTTTATATACGCAGTATTTT. Encoded protein: CASSPDRGFLYTQYF.

The rearrangement joins TRBV7-2 to TRBJ1-2; 7 nucleotides align to TRBD1. Losses at the gene ends were 5 bases for V and 0 bases for J; bases not matched to a gene: 3. This CDR3 contains 14 residues. Germline CDR1 and CDR2: SGHTA and FQGNSA. CDR3 protein: CASSPGTANYGYTF. CDR3 nucleotides: TGTGCCAGCAGCCCAGGGACAGCTAACTATGGCTACACCTTC.

The chain is built from TRBV7-2 and TRBJ1-2; 7 nucleotides align to TRBD1. The CDR3 covers 15 residues. Germline assignment: CDR1 SGHTA and CDR2 FQGNSA. V shed 4 bases, J shed 8 bases, and the junction held 13 bases outside the gene matches. The CDR3 nucleotides are TGTGCCAGCAGCTCCGGGCGACAGGGTACGGGAGGCTACACCTTC. It yields the protein CASSSGRQGTGGYTF.

V gene TRBV6-5 combines with J gene TRBJ2-7; a weak D match, TRBD2 (5 bases). Germline lookup yields CDR1 MNHEY and CDR2 SVGAGI. Trimming removed 4 bases at V and 0 bases at J, with 16 bases between. The CDR3 contains 16 residues. The CDR3 sequence is CASSSRPGVSSYEQYF. The CDR3 nucleotides are TGTGCCAGCAGTTCTCGCCCCGGGGTGAGCTCCTACGAGCAGTACTTC.

The rearrangement joins TRBV7-3 to TRBJ2-1, with unresolved D. The CDR3 is made up of 16 amino acids. Germline-derived CDR1 and CDR2 are SGHTA and FQGTGA. The V and J ends lost 1 base and 8 bases respectively, with 18 bases between them. Here the CDR3 reads CASSLMVSRNPYEQFF. CDR3 nucleotides: TGTGCCAGCAGCTTAATGGTGAGCAGGAACCCCTATGAGCAGTTCTTC. Using reference TRBV7-3 and TRBJ2-1 for the parts outside the CDR3, the full variable domain is GAGVSQTPSNKVTEKGKYVELRCDPISGHTALYWYRQSLGQGPEFLIYFQGTGAADDSGLPNDRFFAVRPEGSVSTLKIQRTERGDSAVYLCASSLMVSRNPYEQFFGPGTRLTVL.

This sequence joins TRBV7-3 and TRBJ1-3; possible D gene TRBD1, 6 bases. Looked up from germline, CDR1 is SGHTA and CDR2 is FQGTGA. V gave up 5 bases and J gave up 2 bases, with 10 bases separating them. CDR3 length: 14 amino acids. The DNA for the CDR3 is TGTGCCAGCAGCGTCGACAGGCCTGGAAACACCATATATTTT. This gives the protein CASSVDRPGNTIYF.

This rearrangement joins TRBV7-2 to TRBJ2-7; 8 positions agree with TRBD2. Trimming cost V 5 bases and J 0 bases; bases outside gene matches: 9. There are 16 residues in the CDR3. Per the germline V gene, CDR1 is SGHTA and CDR2 is FQGNSA. CDR3 in amino acids: CASSQASGGLSYEQYF. For the CDR3, the DNA is TGTGCCAGCAGCCAGGCCAGCGGGGGCCTCTCCTACGAGCAGTACTTC.